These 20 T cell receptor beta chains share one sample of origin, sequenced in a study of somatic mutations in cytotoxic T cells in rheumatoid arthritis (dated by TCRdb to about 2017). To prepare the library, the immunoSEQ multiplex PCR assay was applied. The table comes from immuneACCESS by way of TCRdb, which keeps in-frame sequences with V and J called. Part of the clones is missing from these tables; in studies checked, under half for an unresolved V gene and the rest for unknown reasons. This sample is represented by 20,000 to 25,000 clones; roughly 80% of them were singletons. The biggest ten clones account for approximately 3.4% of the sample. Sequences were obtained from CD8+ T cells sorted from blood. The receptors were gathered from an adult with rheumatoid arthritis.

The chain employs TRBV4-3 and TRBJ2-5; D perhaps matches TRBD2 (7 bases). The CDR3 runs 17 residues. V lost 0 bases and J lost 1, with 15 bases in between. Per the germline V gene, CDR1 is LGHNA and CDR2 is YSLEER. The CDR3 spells CASSQDWGGGIQETQYF. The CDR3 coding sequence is TGCGCCAGCAGCCAAGACTGGGGCGGGGGCATCCAAGAGACCCAGTACTTC.

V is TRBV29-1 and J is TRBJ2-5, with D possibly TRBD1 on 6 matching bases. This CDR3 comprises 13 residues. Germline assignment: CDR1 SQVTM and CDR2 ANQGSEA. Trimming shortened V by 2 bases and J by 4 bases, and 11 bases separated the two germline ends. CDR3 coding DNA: TGCAGCGTTGAAACAGGGCTGGCAGAGACCCAGTACTTC. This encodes CSVETGLAETQYF. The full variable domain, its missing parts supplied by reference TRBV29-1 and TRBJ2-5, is SAVISQKPSRDICQRGTSLTIQCQVDSQVTMMFWYRQQPGQSLTLIATANQGSEATYESGFVIDKFPISRPNLTFSTLTVSNMSPEDSSIYLCSVETGLAETQYFGPGTRLLVL.

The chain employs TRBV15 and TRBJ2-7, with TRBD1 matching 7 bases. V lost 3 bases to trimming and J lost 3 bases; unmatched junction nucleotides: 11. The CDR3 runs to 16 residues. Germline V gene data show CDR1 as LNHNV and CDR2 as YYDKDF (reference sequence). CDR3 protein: CATSSDRDSVFYEQYF. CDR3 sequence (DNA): TGTGCCACCAGCAGTGACCGGGACAGCGTTTTCTACGAGCAGTACTTC.

In nucleotides, the CDR3 is TGTGCCAGCAGCTCCCCCGACGAGACGCAGTATTTT. It specifies CASSSPDETQYF. V and J are TRBV5-5 and TRBJ2-3, with no clear D. V dropped 3 bases and J dropped 9 bases, with 11 bases sitting between them. Germline V gene lookup returns CDR1 SGHKS and CDR2 YYEKEE (reference sequence). The CDR3 loop spans 12 amino acids.

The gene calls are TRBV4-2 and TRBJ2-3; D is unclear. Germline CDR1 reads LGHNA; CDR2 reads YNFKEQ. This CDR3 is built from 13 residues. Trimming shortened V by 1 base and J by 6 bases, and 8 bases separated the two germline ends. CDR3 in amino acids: CASSQAPQDTQYF. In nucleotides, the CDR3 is TGTGCCAGCAGCCAAGCCCCCCAGGATACGCAGTATTTT.

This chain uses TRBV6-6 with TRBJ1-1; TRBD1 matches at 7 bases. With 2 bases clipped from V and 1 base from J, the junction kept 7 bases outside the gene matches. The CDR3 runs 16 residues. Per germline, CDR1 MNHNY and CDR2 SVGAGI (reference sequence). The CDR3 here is CASSYGPDRWNTEAFF. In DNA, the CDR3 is TGTGCCAGCAGTTACGGTCCGGACAGGTGGAACACTGAAGCTTTCTTT.

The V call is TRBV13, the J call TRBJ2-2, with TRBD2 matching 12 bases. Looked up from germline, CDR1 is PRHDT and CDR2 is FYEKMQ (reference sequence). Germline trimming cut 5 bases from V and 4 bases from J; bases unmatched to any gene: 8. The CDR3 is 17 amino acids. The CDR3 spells CASSVLAGGPVTGELFF. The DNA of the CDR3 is TGTGCCAGCAGCGTTCTAGCGGGGGGGCCCGTCACCGGGGAGCTGTTTTTT.

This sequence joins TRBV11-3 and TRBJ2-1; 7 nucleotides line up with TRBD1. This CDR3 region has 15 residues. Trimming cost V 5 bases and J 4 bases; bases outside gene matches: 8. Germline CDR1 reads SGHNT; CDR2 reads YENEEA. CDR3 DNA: TGTGCCAGCAGCCCCGGACAGGTAATATACAATGAGCAGTTCTTC. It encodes CASSPGQVIYNEQFF.

This CDR3 reads CASRYILGQGEGGYTF. The CDR3 DNA reads as TGTGCCAGCAGGTACATCCTCGGACAGGGCGAGGGTGGCTACACCTTC. V and J are TRBV2 and TRBJ1-2; 8 bases line up with TRBD1. The V gene end was trimmed by 6 bases and the J gene end by 7 bases; junction bases not matched to a gene: 16. CDR3 length equals 16 residues. Germline CDR1 is SNHLY and CDR2 is FYNNEI.

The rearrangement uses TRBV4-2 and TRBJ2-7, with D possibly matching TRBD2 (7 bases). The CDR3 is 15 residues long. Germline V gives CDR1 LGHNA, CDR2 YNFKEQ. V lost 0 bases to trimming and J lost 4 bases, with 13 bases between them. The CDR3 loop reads CASSQDMGGAYEQYF. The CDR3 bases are TGTGCCAGCAGCCAAGATATGGGGGGGGCGTACGAGCAGTACTTC.

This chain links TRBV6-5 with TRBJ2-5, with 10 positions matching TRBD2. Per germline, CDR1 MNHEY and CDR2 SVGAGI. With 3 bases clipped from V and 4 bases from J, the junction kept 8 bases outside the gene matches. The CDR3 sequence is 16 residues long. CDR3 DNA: TGTGCCAGCAGTTATATAAGCGGGGGGGCGGGAGAGACCCAGTACTTC. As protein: CASSYISGGAGETQYF.

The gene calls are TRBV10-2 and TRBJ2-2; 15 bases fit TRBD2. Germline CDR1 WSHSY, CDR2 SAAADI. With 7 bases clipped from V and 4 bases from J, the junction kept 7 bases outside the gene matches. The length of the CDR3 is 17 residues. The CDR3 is CASTWTSGGASTGELFF. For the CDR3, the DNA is TGCGCCAGCACCTGGACTAGCGGGGGGGCCAGCACCGGGGAGCTGTTTTTT.

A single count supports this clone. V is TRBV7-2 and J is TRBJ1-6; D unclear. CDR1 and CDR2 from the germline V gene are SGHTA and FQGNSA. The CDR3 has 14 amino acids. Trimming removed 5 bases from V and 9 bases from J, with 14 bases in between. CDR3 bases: TGTGCCAGCAGCCTACCGGACGTTATTTCACCCCTCCACTTT. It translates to CASSLPDVISPLHF.

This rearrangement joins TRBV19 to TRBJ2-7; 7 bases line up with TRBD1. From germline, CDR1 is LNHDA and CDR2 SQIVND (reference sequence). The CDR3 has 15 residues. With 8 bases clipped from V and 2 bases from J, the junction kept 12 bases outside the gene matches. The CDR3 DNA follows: TGTGCCAGTTCGGAGGCAGGGGGTCCTACCTACGAGCAGTACTTC. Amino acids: CASSEAGGPTYEQYF.

The CDR3 DNA follows: TGTGCCATCAGTGAGCCCCGGGACAGGCTCACAGATACGCAGTATTTT. Amino acids: CAISEPRDRLTDTQYF. The chain carries TRBV10-3 and TRBJ2-3; 8 bases map to TRBD1. The CDR3 sequence is 16 residues long. The germline V gene encodes CDR1 ENHRY and CDR2 SYGVKD. The trim removed 2 bases at V and 2 bases at J, leaving 6 bases unmatched.

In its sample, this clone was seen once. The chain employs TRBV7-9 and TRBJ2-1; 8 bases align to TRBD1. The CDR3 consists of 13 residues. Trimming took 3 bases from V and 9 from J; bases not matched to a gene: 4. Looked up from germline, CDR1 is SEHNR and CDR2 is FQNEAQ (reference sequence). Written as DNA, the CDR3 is TGTGCCAGCAGCTTTGATACAGGGGGTGAGCAGTTCTTC. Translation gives CASSFDTGGEQFF.

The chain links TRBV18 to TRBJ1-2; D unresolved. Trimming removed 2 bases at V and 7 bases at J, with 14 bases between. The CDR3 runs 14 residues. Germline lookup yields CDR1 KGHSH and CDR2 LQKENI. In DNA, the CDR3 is TGTGCCAGCTCACCAGAGGGAGGTGAGGGTGGCTACACCTTC. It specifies CASSPEGGEGGYTF. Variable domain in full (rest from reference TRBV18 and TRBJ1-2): NAGVMQNPRHLVRRRGQEARLRCSPMKGHSHVYWYRQLPEEGLKFMVYLQKENIIDESGMPKERFSAEFPKEGPSILRIQQVVRGDSAAYFCASSPEGGEGGYTFGSGTRLTVV.

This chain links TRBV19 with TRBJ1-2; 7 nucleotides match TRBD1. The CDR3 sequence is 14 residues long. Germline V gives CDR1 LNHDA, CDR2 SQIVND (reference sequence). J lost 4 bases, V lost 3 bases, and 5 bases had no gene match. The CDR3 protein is CASSINRGSYGYTF. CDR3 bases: TGTGCCAGTAGTATTAACAGGGGTAGCTATGGCTACACCTTC.

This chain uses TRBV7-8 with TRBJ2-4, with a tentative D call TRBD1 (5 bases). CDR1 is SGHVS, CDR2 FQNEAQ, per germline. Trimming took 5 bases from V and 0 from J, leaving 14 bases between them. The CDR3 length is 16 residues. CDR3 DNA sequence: TGTGCCAGCAGCCCCGGACAATTGGGAGCCAAAAACATTCAGTACTTC. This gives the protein CASSPGQLGAKNIQYF.

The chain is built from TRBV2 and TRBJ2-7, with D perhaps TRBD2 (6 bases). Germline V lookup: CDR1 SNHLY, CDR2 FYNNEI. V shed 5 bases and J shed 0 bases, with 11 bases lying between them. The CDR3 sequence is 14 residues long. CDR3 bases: TGTGCCAGCAGTCCAGTGGGGGGCTCCTACGAGCAGTACTTC. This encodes CASSPVGGSYEQYF.